This TCR beta chain was identified during a study of cytomegalovirus exposure and HLA in healthy donors. Primers for the PCR totalled 60 Vbeta and 13 Jbeta. Measured with immunoSEQ multiplex PCR; TCRdb has only the in-frame clones, and not every one. The table lists about 170,000 clones, 65% to 85% of them singletons. The receptor was isolated from a woman aged 45 to 65 in good health and CMV-seropositive. The sample consisted of PBMCs.

The CDR3 region is CASGLSLPYEQYF. The CDR3 coding sequence is TGTGCTAGTGGTTTGTCCCTTCCCTACGAGCAGTACTTC. The chain is built from TRBV12-5 and TRBJ2-7; D uncertain. The CDR3 covers 13 residues. The V end lost 2 bases, the J end lost 2 bases, and 7 bases lay between the germline ends. CDR1 is LGHNT and CDR2 is FRNRAP in the germline V gene. Full variable domain (outside the CDR3, taken from reference TRBV12-5 and TRBJ2-7): DARVTQTPRHKVTEMGQEVTMRCQPILGHNTVFWYRQTMMQGLELLAYFRNRAPLDDSGMPKDRFSAEMPDATLATLKIQPSEPRDSAVYFCASGLSLPYEQYFGPGTRLTVT.